Listed here are 7 T cell receptor beta chains from one sample, sequenced in a study of post-analysis software for immune sequencing data. General study points: There were five TRBV segments more frequent in patients than controls, and TRBV5-6, TRBV5-1 and TRBV20-1 were among them.

Unique molecular identifiers were carried by the TCR beta cDNA libraries. Each CDR3 protein is one row after TCRdb ran MiXCR on the PCR reads. This table has hundreds of thousands of distinct CDR3 sequences, about 57% appearing once. For these receptors, no antigen is known. The sequenced material came from blood. Every receptor here comes from a girl aged 10 to 17 with multiple sclerosis.

The chain employs TRBV10-2 and TRBJ2-3, with D perhaps given as TRBD1 or TRBD2 (5 bases each). This CDR3 has 16 amino acids. Trimming stripped 6 bases from V and 1 base from J, with 17 bases between. Looked up from germline, CDR1 is WSHSY and CDR2 is SAAADI. In nucleotides, the CDR3 is TGCGCCAGCAGCGAGGCCCGGGGCGGTCGCACAGATACGCAGTATTTT. Translation gives CASSEARGGRTDTQYF.

This clonotype was counted once. V and J are TRBV15 and TRBJ2-6; D is perhaps TRBD1 (6 bases). Looked up from germline, CDR1 is LNHNV and CDR2 is YYDKDF (reference sequence). The V gene lost 1 base and the J gene lost 4 bases, with 17 bases spanning the gap. The CDR3 is made up of 18 amino acids. CDR3 bases: TGTGCCACCAGCAGAGGGTCGAGACAGGTAGCCGGGGCCAACGTCCTGACTTTC. Its translation is CATSRGSRQVAGANVLTF.

This clonotype was picked up a small number of times. The chain links TRBV6-1 to TRBJ2-3; no clear D gene. Deletions cut 4 bases from V and 0 bases from J, with 8 bases between. CDR3 length equals 14 residues. The germline gives CDR1 MNHNS, CDR2 SASEGT. This chain's CDR3 is CASSVPSSTDTQYF. The CDR3 nucleotides read TGTGCCAGCAGTGTCCCCAGCAGCACAGATACGCAGTATTTT.

There are a few counts of this clonotype. This sequence joins TRBV29-1 and TRBJ2-5; 9 bases map to TRBD2. TRBJ2-7 matches the DNA end more closely, so the J call is doubtful. The CDR3 is made up of 15 amino acids. Per the germline V gene, CDR1 is SQVTM and CDR2 is ANQGSEA. The chain's CDR3 is CSVERSGSAGVEQYF. The DNA of the CDR3 is TGCAGCGTTGAACGTAGCGGGAGCGCCGGGGTCGAGCAGTACTTC.

V usage is TRBV9 and J usage is TRBJ1-2; D ambiguous. This CDR3 is built from 14 residues. Per germline, CDR1 SGDLS and CDR2 YYNGEE. V was clipped by 0 bases and J by 4 bases, with 10 bases between them. CDR3 in amino acids: CASSVVDTVYGYTF. The CDR3 nucleotides read TGTGCCAGCAGCGTAGTTGACACAGTCTATGGCTACACCTTC.

The chain uses TRBV5-5 and TRBJ1-1; D might be TRBD1 (6 bases). Trimming took 3 bases from V and 4 from J, leaving 16 bases between them. This CDR3 spans 15 amino acids. Germline CDR1 is SGHKS and CDR2 is YYEKEE (reference sequence). For the CDR3, the DNA is TGTGCCAGCAGCTGGAGCAGGGGAAAGGGCACTGAAGCTTTCTTT. This sequence encodes CASSWSRGKGTEAFF.

V usage is TRBV4-2 and J usage is TRBJ2-7; the match to TRBD2 covers 7 bases. The CDR3 totals 19 residues. Trimming took 0 bases from V and 3 from J; bases not matched to a gene: 17. Germline V gene lookup returns CDR1 LGHNA and CDR2 YNFKEQ. The CDR3 reads CASSQEPRGPSGYDYEQYF. The CDR3 coding sequence is TGTGCCAGCAGCCAAGAGCCCAGAGGTCCTAGCGGATACGACTACGAGCAGTACTTC.